This T cell receptor beta chain emerged from a study of CD8 T cells in Susac syndrome. Reverse transcription of roughly 0.5 to 1 ug RNA was carried out with random hexamers. TCR beta CDR3 was amplified by immunoSEQ covering 54 Vbeta and 13 Jbeta. TCRdb reprocessed the immunoSEQ multiplex PCR reads with MiXCR, giving one entry per CDR3 protein. The sample carries under 550,000 distinct CDR3 sequences, roughly 85% recorded once. The germline CDR1 and CDR2 sequences are MNHEY and SMNVEV (reference sequence). Unmatched junction bases numbered 11, after V lost 6 bases and J lost 5 bases. The CDR3 has 15 amino acids. TCR beta from blood CD8+ and CD4+ T cells was sequenced. Relapsing-remitting disease, either stable or active, was present in the treatment-naive patients who were the multiple sclerosis controls. CD8+ and CD4+ T cells were negatively isolated; TEMRA cells were FACS-enriched.

The receptor was isolated from a human donor with multiple sclerosis. Sequenced sample: CD8+ T cells from PBMCs. The chain couples TRBV27 to TRBJ1-1, with 8 bases identical to TRBD1. The CDR3 nucleotides read TGTGCCAGCAGACCGACACAGGGGGAAAGGACTGAAGCTTTCTTT. Its translation: CASRPTQGERTEAFF.